Many counts were recorded for the clone carrying this T cell receptor beta chain. TCRdb reanalysed the RT-PCR reads using MiXCR and keeps one entry per CDR3 protein. The sample yields under 30,000 distinct CDR3 sequences, 6.5% to 10% seen once. The source of the sample is a study of patients and donors after allogeneic stem cell transplantation. The sequenced sample was blood, either unsorted or a sorted T cell fraction (not recorded which). This receptor was obtained from a human donor who was either an allogeneic HSCT recipient or a stem cell or donor lymphocyte infusion donor (not recorded which). It is not recorded whose cells these are; they may come from a transplant donor.

The DNA of the CDR3 is TGTGCCAGCAGCGTCCCGGGGGGGCTTGGCTACACCTTC. It codes for CASSVPGGLGYTF. The V gene is TRBV9, the J gene TRBJ1-2; the D gene is possibly TRBD1 (6 bases). V was pared by 2 bases and J by 7 bases, with 12 bases between. CDR3 size: 13 residues. Germline V lookup: CDR1 SGDLS, CDR2 YYNGEE.